Listed below are T cell receptor beta chains from one sample, sequenced in a study of blood T cell repertoires in COVID-19. Clones were read by immunoSEQ multiplex PCR, and TCRdb kept only the in-frame ones, dropping some. The sample records a few hundred thousand clones, approximately 83% being singletons. What was sequenced was peripheral blood. Receptors originate from a woman younger than 45 who had recovered from COVID-19. CDR3s include the opening cysteine and the closing phenylalanine or tryptophan. The order of the fields is clone size, CDR3 length, J gene, D gene, V gene, CDR3 protein, CDR3 DNA. A D gene is named only where the DNA matches it firmly. Clone size is stated in some rows and not others, as once, few, many or a class when expanded.

>.|15|TRBJ1-5|.|TRBV10-2
CASSGTVTSNQPQHF
TGCGCCAGCAGTGGGACAGTCACTAGCAATCAGCCCCAGCATTTT
>.|14|TRBJ2-3|.|TRBV19
CASSLVLGEDTQYF
TGTGCCAGTAGTCTCGTCCTAGGGGAAGATACGCAGTATTTT
>.|14|TRBJ2-2|.|TRBV5-5
CASSPRVNTGELFF
TGTGCCAGCAGTCCCAGGGTTAACACCGGGGAGCTGTTTTTT
>.|14|TRBJ2-3|.|TRBV7-9
CASSSGTSTDTQYF
TGTGCCAGCAGCTCCGGGACTAGCACAGATACGCAGTATTTT
>few|14|TRBJ2-7|.|TRBV11-2
CASSLGPVTYEQYF
TGTGCCAGCAGCTTAGGCCCGGTGACCTACGAGCAGTACTTC
>.|15|TRBJ1-4|.|TRBV4-3
CASSPTGIWGEKLFF
TGCGCCAGCAGCCCCACAGGGATATGGGGTGAAAAACTGTTTTTT
>.|15|TRBJ2-1|.|TRBV6-4
CASSEDYTVSNEQFF
TGTGCCAGCAGTGAGGACTATACGGTATCCAATGAGCAGTTCTTC
>.|14|TRBJ2-5|.|TRBV2
CASSVASSQETQYF
TGTGCCAGCAGTGTAGCTAGCTCGCAAGAGACCCAGTACTTC
>.|15|TRBJ1-5|.|TRBV2
CASSAQGGGNQPQHF
TGTGCCAGCAGTGCGCAGGGAGGGGGCAATCAGCCCCAGCATTTT
>.|16|TRBJ1-5|.|TRBV11-2
CASSFQRAGVSQPQHF
TGTGCCAGCAGCTTTCAACGAGCAGGGGTTAGCCAGCCCCAGCATTTT
>.|15|TRBJ1-5|.|TRBV27
CASSPSFASTDTQHF
TGTGCCAGCAGTCCCTCTTTTGCTAGCACAGATACGCAGCATTTT
>.|13|TRBJ2-7|.|TRBV28
CASSLTATYEQYF
TGTGCCAGCAGTTTGACAGCGACCTACGAGCAGTACTTC
>.|16|TRBJ1-1|TRBD1|TRBV5-5
CASSPGQTAGNTEAFF
TGTGCCAGCAGCCCGGGACAGACAGCTGGGAACACTGAAGCTTTCTTT
>.|15|TRBJ1-5|TRBD1|TRBV12-5
CASGSGTVIHQPQHF
TGTGCTAGTGGGTCCGGGACAGTTATACATCAGCCCCAGCATTTT
>.|13|TRBJ1-1|.|TRBV18
CASSPTLDTEAFF
TGTGCCAGCTCACCAACTCTAGACACTGAAGCTTTCTTT
>.|14|TRBJ2-5|.|TRBV11-2
CASSLDQGRETQYF
TGTGCCAGCAGCTTAGACCAGGGAAGGGAGACCCAGTACTTC
>.|19|TRBJ2-1|TRBD2|TRBV14
CASSQDRRYTSGSLYEQFF
TGTGCCAGCAGCCAAGATAGGAGGTACACTAGCGGGAGCCTTTATGAGCAGTTCTTC
>.|14|TRBJ2-2|TRBD1|TRBV18
CASSPKQGAGELFF
TGTGCCAGCTCACCGAAACAGGGGGCCGGGGAGCTGTTTTTT
>once|17|TRBJ1-2|.|TRBV27
CASSLSVARGYSHGYTF
TGTGCCAGCAGTTTATCAGTGGCCAGGGGTTACTCTCATGGCTACACCTTC
>.|16|TRBJ2-5|TRBD2|TRBV7-9
CASSLYAGEYQETQYF
TGTGCCAGCAGCTTATACGCGGGGGAGTACCAAGAGACCCAGTACTTC
>.|15|TRBJ1-4|TRBD1|TRBV29-1
CSVGFGTGTNEKLFF
TGCAGCGTTGGGTTCGGGACAGGTACTAATGAAAAACTGTTTTTT
>.|15|TRBJ2-3|.|TRBV6-5
CASTPGTEYTDTQYF
TGTGCCAGCACCCCCGGGACTGAGTACACAGATACGCAGTATTTT
>.|17|TRBJ2-2|TRBD2|TRBV12-5
CASGLGPPAGGTGELFF
TGTGCTAGTGGTTTAGGACCCCCGGCGGGGGGGACCGGGGAGCTGTTTTTT
>.|14|TRBJ1-4|TRBD1|TRBV7-9
CASSSPGQVEKLFF
TGTGCCAGCAGCTCCCCGGGACAGGTCGAAAAACTGTTTTTT
>.|15|TRBJ2-1|TRBD1|TRBV30
CAWSPGTGVRNEQFF
TGTGCCTGGAGTCCAGGGACAGGGGTTCGTAATGAGCAGTTCTTC
>.|14|TRBJ1-1|TRBD1|TRBV9
CASSVEGAGTEAFF
TGTGCCAGCAGCGTAGAGGGGGCAGGGACTGAAGCTTTCTTT
>few|12|TRBJ1-6|.|TRBV5-5
CASSLEGLPLHF
TGTGCCAGCAGCTTGGAGGGGCTGCCCCTCCACTTT
>.|16|TRBJ2-5|.|TRBV4-2
CASSQEASRGAETQYF
TGTGCCAGCAGCCAAGAGGCGAGTCGAGGCGCAGAGACCCAGTACTTC
>.|16|TRBJ2-1|TRBD2|TRBV30
CAWSPLLAGADNEQFF
TGTGCCTGGAGTCCACTCCTAGCGGGGGCAGACAATGAGCAGTTCTTC
>.|14|TRBJ2-5|.|TRBV25-1
CASSFGGVYETQYF
TGTGCCAGCAGTTTCGGCGGGGTTTATGAGACCCAGTACTTC
>.|11|TRBJ1-2|.|TRBV19
CASSLSGGYTF
TGTGCCAGTAGTCTATCGGGTGGCTACACCTTC
>.|15|TRBJ2-3|.|TRBV7-2
CASSSRVISTDTQYF
TGTGCCAGCAGCTCCAGGGTGATCAGCACAGATACGCAGTATTTT
>.|13|TRBJ2-3|.|TRBV2
CASSVEQSDTQYF
TGTGCCAGCAGTGTTGAGCAATCAGATACGCAGTATTTT
>.|14|TRBJ1-1|TRBD1|TRBV25-1
CASSDDRGGTEAFF
TGTGCCAGCAGTGACGACAGGGGGGGTACTGAAGCTTTCTTT
>.|14|TRBJ2-7|TRBD2|TRBV6-5
CASSRLAGVYEQYF
TGTGCCAGCAGCAGATTAGCGGGGGTCTACGAGCAGTACTTC
>.|15|TRBJ2-7|.|TRBV5-1
CASSLGTVLTYEQYF
TGCGCCAGCAGCTTGGGGACAGTCCTAACCTACGAGCAGTACTTC
>.|14|TRBJ2-1|TRBD2|TRBV2
CASSVSGRVDEQFF
TGTGCCAGCAGTGTGTCCGGGAGGGTGGATGAGCAGTTCTTC
>.|16|TRBJ1-2|.|TRBV6-1
CASSALFAGAGYGYTF
TGTGCCAGCAGTGCCCTGTTTGCGGGGGCCGGATATGGCTACACCTTC
>.|13|TRBJ1-5|.|TRBV30
CAWSVEGSQPQHF
TGTGCCTGGAGTGTTGAAGGGAGTCAGCCCCAGCATTTT
>.|12|TRBJ2-1|.|TRBV11-3
CASSLDGDEQFF
TGTGCCAGCAGCTTAGACGGGGATGAGCAGTTCTTC
>few|14|TRBJ2-7|.|TRBV19
CASSIANPGSGQYF
TGTGCCAGTAGTATCGCCAACCCAGGGTCCGGGCAGTACTTC
>.|18|TRBJ2-5|TRBD2|TRBV6-4
CASSDGGWAGGLQETQYF
TGTGCCAGCAGTGACGGAGGATGGGCGGGAGGCCTCCAAGAGACCCAGTACTTC
>.|18|TRBJ2-5|TRBD2|TRBV23-1
CASSQTPGTSGTQETQYF
TGCGCCAGCAGTCAAACCCCAGGGACTAGCGGGACGCAAGAGACCCAGTACTTC
>.|14|TRBJ1-1|.|TRBV27
CASSFQGLNTEAFF
TGTGCCAGCAGTTTCCAGGGGCTGAACACTGAAGCTTTCTTT
>few|12|TRBJ1-5|.|TRBV6-2/TRBV6-3
CASSPSVQPQHF
TGTGCCAGCAGCCCCTCCGTCCAGCCCCAGCATTTT
>.|21|TRBJ2-3|TRBD1|TRBV3-1/TRBV3-2
CASSQDLPAQGPHGLTDTQYF
TGTGCCAGCAGCCAAGACCTACCCGCACAGGGGCCCCACGGACTCACAGATACGCAGTATTTT
>.|13|TRBJ1-1|.|TRBV7-9
CASSPTAGTEAFF
TGTGCCAGCAGCCCCACAGCGGGGACTGAAGCTTTCTTT
>.|12|TRBJ2-1|.|TRBV6-1
CASLSSYNEQFF
TGTGCCAGTCTAAGCTCCTACAATGAGCAGTTCTTC
>.|12|TRBJ1-5|.|TRBV29-1
CSVGAENQPQHF
TGCAGCGTTGGGGCAGAAAATCAGCCCCAGCATTTT
>.|17|TRBJ2-3|TRBD1|TRBV24-1
CATSGRPGGVGTDTQYF
TGTGCCACCAGTGGTAGACCAGGGGGTGTGGGCACAGATACGCAGTATTTT
>.|16|TRBJ2-3|TRBD2|TRBV19
CASSLGTSGALHTQYF
TGTGCCAGTAGTCTTGGGACTAGCGGGGCGTTGCATACGCAGTATTTT
>.|14|TRBJ2-7|.|TRBV4-1
CASSQDGGVYEQYF
TGCGCCAGCAGCCAAGACGGTGGAGTATACGAGCAGTACTTC
>.|15|TRBJ2-7|TRBD1|TRBV7-9
CASSLGTGGSYEQYF
TGTGCCAGCAGCTTAGGGACAGGGGGCTCCTACGAGCAGTACTTC
>.|14|TRBJ2-6|.|TRBV6-5
CASSYGGTGDVLTF
TGTGCCAGCAGTTACGGTGGGACTGGGGACGTCCTGACTTTC